A single sample gave rise to the 5 T cell receptor beta chains below, sequenced in a study of shared clonotypes between healthy human individuals. TCRdb's copy holds only in-frame clones and misses some; the assay was immunoSEQ multiplex PCR. Among approximately 87,000 clones listed, over 55% were seen once. The specimen sequenced was memory CD8+ T cells sorted from blood. Subset of the sample: CD45RO+ cells pooled with CCR7-negative TemRA cells. The source of these receptors is a young man in good health.

V usage is TRBV4-3 and J usage is TRBJ2-1; TRBD2 agrees at 11 bases. V was pared by 3 bases and J by 12 bases, with 4 bases of the junction left unmatched. The CDR3 extends over 13 amino acids. Germline V gene sequence: CDR1 LGHNA, CDR2 YSLEER. CDR3 DNA: TGCGCCAGCAGCCAGACAGGACTAGCGGGGCAGTTCTTC. Translation gives CASSQTGLAGQFF.

This clone was seen repeatedly, ten times or more. Additional DNA sequences in this sample encode the identical CDR3. The genes are TRBV27 and TRBJ1-2, with D perhaps matching TRBD1 (5 bases). CDR3 length equals 13 residues. The V and J ends lost 3 bases and 2 bases respectively, with 7 bases between them. Germline CDR1 reads MNHEY; CDR2 reads SMNVEV (reference sequence). In DNA, the CDR3 is TGTGCCAGCAGTTTTGGGGGGAACTATGGCTACACCTTC. Translation gives CASSFGGNYGYTF.

By share, this clone ranks as medium-sized. This chain links TRBV27 with TRBJ2-7; the match to TRBD2 covers 10 bases. In germline, CDR1 is MNHEY, CDR2 SMNVEV (reference sequence). The CDR3 spans 14 residues. Losses at the gene ends were 8 bases for V and 4 bases for J; bases not matched to a gene: 8. CDR3 bases: TGTGCCAGCGGAACTAGCGGGATGTCTTACGAGCAGTACTTC. Its protein product is CASGTSGMSYEQYF.

This clone was detected many times. The chain is built from TRBV7-9 and TRBJ2-1; D is undetermined. The V end was cut by 6 bases, the J end by 1 base, with 13 bases between. CDR1 and CDR2 from the germline V gene are SEHNR and FQNEAQ (reference sequence). The CDR3 runs to 15 residues. CDR3 DNA sequence: TGTGCCAGCAGTTTTGACATACCGTCCTACAATGAGCAGTTCTTC. This gives the protein CASSFDIPSYNEQFF.

Regarding this clone: This CDR3 is also generated by other DNA sequences in the sample. The rearrangement uses TRBV4-3 and TRBJ2-3; the D is unclear. The CDR3 consists of 15 residues. The V end lost 0 bases, the J end lost 3 bases, and 10 bases lay between the germline ends. Germline V CDR1 and CDR2: LGHNA, YSLEER. The CDR3 region is CASSQDPGGTDTQYF. CDR3 nucleotide sequence: TGCGCCAGCAGCCAAGATCCGGGTGGGACAGATACGCAGTATTTT.